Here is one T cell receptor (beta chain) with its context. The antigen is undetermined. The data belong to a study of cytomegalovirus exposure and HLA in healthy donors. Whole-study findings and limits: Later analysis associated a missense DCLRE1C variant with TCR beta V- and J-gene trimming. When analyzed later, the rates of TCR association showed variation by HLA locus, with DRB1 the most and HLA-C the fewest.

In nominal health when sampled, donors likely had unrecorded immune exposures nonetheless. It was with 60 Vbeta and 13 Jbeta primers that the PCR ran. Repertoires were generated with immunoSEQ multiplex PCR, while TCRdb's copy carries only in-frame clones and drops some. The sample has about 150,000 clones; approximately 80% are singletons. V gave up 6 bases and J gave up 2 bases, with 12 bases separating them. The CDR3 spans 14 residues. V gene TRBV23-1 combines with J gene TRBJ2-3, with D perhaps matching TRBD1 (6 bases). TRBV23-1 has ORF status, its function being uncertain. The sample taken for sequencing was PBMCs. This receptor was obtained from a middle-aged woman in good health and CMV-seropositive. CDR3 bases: TGCGCCAGCAGAACAGGGCTCTACACAGATACGCAGTATTTT. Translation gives CASRTGLYTDTQYF.